Shown below are 28 T cell receptor beta chains from a single sample sequenced in a study of T-cell memory formation after mild COVID-19. TCRdb re-called the 5' RACE reads with MiXCR, one entry per CDR3 protein. Among about 350,000 distinct CDR3 sequences, approximately 13% were seen once, and the ten largest hold approximately 22%. What was sequenced was PBMCs or a T cell subset sorted from them (not recorded which). The receptor set was obtained from a young man who had mild COVID-19 (a few samples of this study predate the infection). Cell type and time point are not known.

This clonotype was detected many times. The chain joins TRBV27 to TRBJ2-5; the D gene is possibly TRBD2 (6 bases). The CDR3 length is 16 residues. Trimming pared 4 bases from V and 0 bases from J, leaving 15 bases between. Per the germline V gene, CDR1 is MNHEY and CDR2 is SMNVEV (reference sequence). CDR3 DNA sequence: TGTGCCAGCAGTTATAACGGCGGGGTGTACCAAGAGACCCAGTACTTC. This sequence encodes CASSYNGGVYQETQYF.

With regard to this clonotype: One end of the junction is discordant with germline, which a read error may explain. V and J are TRBV6-2 or TRBV6-3 and TRBJ2-1; D perhaps matches TRBD2 (5 bases). CDR1 and CDR2 from the germline V gene are MNHEY and SVGEGT. The CDR3 has 9 residues. The CDR3: CTGVNEQFF. In DNA, the CDR3 is TGCACCGGGGTCAATGAGCAGTTCTTC.

V usage is TRBV9 and J usage is TRBJ2-2; D is possibly TRBD2 (5 bases). The V end lost 4 bases, the J end lost 4 bases, and 11 bases lay between the germline ends. Germline CDR1 SGDLS, CDR2 YYNGEE. The CDR3 is 14 amino acids. The CDR3 bases are TGTGCCAGCAGCCGGAGGTGGGTCACCGGGGAGCTGTTTTTT. Translation gives CASSRRWVTGELFF.

This clonotype was detected a few times. The rearrangement uses TRBV7-9 and TRBJ2-1, with 9 bases lining up with TRBD2. With 3 bases clipped from V and 8 bases from J, the junction kept 5 bases outside the gene matches. Germline values: CDR1 SEHNR, CDR2 FQNEAQ (reference sequence). The CDR3 is 14 residues long. The CDR3 DNA sequence: TGTGCCAGCAGCTTCGCGGGGGGGCCCGATGAGCAGTTCTTC. The encoded protein is CASSFAGGPDEQFF. Drawing the rest from reference TRBV7-9 and TRBJ2-1, the complete variable domain is DTGVSQNPRHKITKRGQNVTFRCDPISEHNRLYWYRQTLGQGPEFLTYFQNEAQLEKSRLLSDRFSAERPKGSFSTLEIQRTEQGDSAMYLCASSFAGGPDEQFFGPGTRLTVL.

V and J are TRBV4-3 and TRBJ2-5, with D unresolved. Germline lookup yields CDR1 LGHNA and CDR2 YSLEER. This CDR3 contains 13 residues. V lost 0 bases and J 5 bases, leaving 7 bases between the germline ends. The CDR3 here is CASSQDWRETQYF. The CDR3 bases are TGCGCCAGCAGCCAAGATTGGCGGGAGACCCAGTACTTC.

The table lists this clonotype with a few counts. The gene calls are TRBV12-3 or TRBV12-4 and TRBJ1-5; D unclear. Between the trimmed V and J ends, which lost 6 bases and 3 bases, there was a span of 9 bases. The CDR3 contains 13 residues. CDR3 in DNA: TGTGCCAGCAGCATGGCCTACAATCAGCCCCAGCATTTT. This sequence encodes CASSMAYNQPQHF.

The chain links TRBV10-1 to TRBJ1-1, with a possible D match to TRBD1 (5 bases). This CDR3 contains 11 residues. Trimming removed 2 bases from V and 11 bases from J, with 9 bases in between. The V gene's germline CDR1 is WNHNN and CDR2 SYGVQD (reference sequence). CDR3 amino acids: CASSEGAKAFF. CDR3 in DNA: TGCGCCAGCAGTGAGGGGGCGAAGGCTTTCTTT.

V and J are TRBV6-5 and TRBJ1-5, with TRBD1 identical over 10 bases. Germline V gene data show CDR1 as MNHEY and CDR2 as SVGAGI. The CDR3 is 14 residues long. The V gene end was trimmed by 6 bases and the J gene end by 6 bases; junction bases not matched to a gene: 5. The CDR3 is CASRGQGGGQPQHF. CDR3 sequence (DNA): TGTGCCAGCAGAGGACAGGGGGGAGGTCAGCCCCAGCATTTT.

The rearrangement uses TRBV20-1 and TRBJ2-5; TRBD1 agrees at 9 bases. The length of the CDR3 is 16 residues. CDR1 is DFQATT and CDR2 is SNEGSKA in the germline V gene (reference sequence). The V segment lost 5 bases and the J segment 4 bases; nucleotides outside the gene matches: 14. CDR3 region: CSARTGARWTRETQYF. As DNA, the CDR3 is TGCAGTGCTCGGACAGGGGCAAGGTGGACAAGAGAGACCCAGTACTTC.

This clonotype has more than one count but fewer than ten. The rearrangement links TRBV7-9 to TRBJ1-1; D uncertain. CDR1 and CDR2 from the germline V gene are SEHNR and FQNEAQ (reference sequence). V was trimmed by 5 bases and J by 5 bases, leaving 18 bases between them. The CDR3 runs to 15 residues. The CDR3 protein is CASSQRTLGMTEAFF. The CDR3 DNA sequence: TGTGCCAGCAGCCAACGGACTCTAGGGATGACTGAAGCTTTCTTT.

The table lists this clonotype with a few counts. This CDR3 reads CASSLLGQMNTGELFF. The CDR3 DNA reads as TGCGCCAGCAGCCTCCTGGGACAGATGAACACCGGGGAGCTGTTTTTT. V and J are TRBV5-1 and TRBJ2-2, with 7 bases matching TRBD1. Trimming at V came to 4 bases and at J to 1 base, leaving 7 bases not matched to a gene. Germline V gene sequence: CDR1 SGHRS, CDR2 YFSETQ. This CDR3 is built from 16 residues.

This clonotype has more than one count but fewer than ten. The J gene is TRBJ2-5, the V gene TRBV18, with TRBD1 matching over 7 bases. Germline V gene lookup returns CDR1 KGHSH and CDR2 LQKENI. J was trimmed by 1 base and V by 3 bases; bases with no gene match: 8. This CDR3 spans 16 amino acids. The CDR3 coding sequence is TGTGCCAGCTCACCTTCGATCCGGGACAGCCAAGAGACCCAGTACTTC. Its protein product is CASSPSIRDSQETQYF. Looking up the rest from reference TRBV18 and TRBJ2-5 gives the full variable domain: NAGVMQNPRHLVRRRGQEARLRCSPMKGHSHVYWYRQLPEEGLKFMVYLQKENIIDESGMPKERFSAEFPKEGPSILRIQQVVRGDSAAYFCASSPSIRDSQETQYFGPGTRLLVL.

The sample holds a few counts of this clonotype. The chain uses TRBV13 and TRBJ2-5; D uncertain. Germline lookup yields CDR1 PRHDT and CDR2 FYEKMQ (reference sequence). V lost 0 bases to trimming and J lost 7 bases, with 9 bases between them. This CDR3 region has 13 residues. The CDR3 bases are TGTGCCAGCAGCTTAGGCCCTTCGGCGACCCAGTACTTC. This sequence encodes CASSLGPSATQYF.

This clonotype has only a few counts. The V call is TRBV12-3 or TRBV12-4, the J call TRBJ2-1; D not resolved. The V end was cut by 4 bases, the J end by 6 bases, with 10 bases between. This CDR3 region has 13 residues. CDR3 bases: TGTGCCAGCAGTTCTCGGGCCTCCAATGAGCAGTTCTTC. Protein product: CASSSRASNEQFF.

This clonotype was observed at least ten times. V is TRBV18 and J is TRBJ1-1, with D possibly being TRBD1 (5 bases). The V end was cut by 6 bases, the J end by 6 bases, with 14 bases between. CDR3 length: 13 amino acids. Germline-derived CDR1 and CDR2 are KGHSH and LQKENI. The DNA of the CDR3 is TGTGCCAGCTCCCCTTATTTCAGGGCTGAAGCTTTCTTT. This gives the protein CASSPYFRAEAFF.

The table lists this clonotype with a few counts. The chain is built from TRBV19 and TRBJ1-1, with unresolved D. The CDR3 consists of 15 residues. V shed 3 bases and J shed 0 bases, with 11 bases lying between them. Germline V lookup: CDR1 LNHDA, CDR2 SQIVND (reference sequence). CDR3 in amino acids: CASSIDGMMNTEAFF. The CDR3 DNA is TGTGCCAGTAGTATCGACGGGATGATGAACACTGAAGCTTTCTTT.

This clonotype occurred a few times. The CDR3: CASSHAGQGGDGYTF. The CDR3, as DNA: TGCGCCAGCAGCCACGCGGGACAGGGAGGCGATGGCTACACCTTC. The chain couples TRBV4-1 to TRBJ1-2; 9 bases are shared with TRBD1. V was clipped by 3 bases and J by 6 bases; unmatched bases: 8. CDR3 size: 15 residues. Germline loops: CDR1 MGHRA, CDR2 YSYEKL.

The J gene is TRBJ1-2, the V gene TRBV12-3 or TRBV12-4, with D possibly being TRBD1 (5 bases). The CDR3 is made up of 17 amino acids. V lost 7 bases and J 7 bases, leaving 28 bases between the germline ends. Here the CDR3 DNA reads TGTGCCAGCACCAAGAAGGGGTTTCGGGGATCTATGGTTGGCTACACCTTC. Its protein product is CASTKKGFRGSMVGYTF.

In this sample, this clonotype turned up a few times. This chain links TRBV7-9 with TRBJ2-2; the D call may be TRBD1 or TRBD2 (5 bases each). Germline-derived CDR1 and CDR2 are SEHNR and FQNEAQ (reference sequence). Between the trimmed V and J ends, which lost 8 bases and 3 bases, there was a span of 16 bases. The CDR3 runs 15 residues. CDR3 nucleotides: TGTGCCAGCCGATGGGGGAGTGCGGACACCGGGGAGCTGTTTTTT. As protein: CASRWGSADTGELFF.

This clonotype came up a few times. The gene calls are TRBV7-3 and TRBJ2-2; the match to TRBD1 covers 11 bases. In germline, CDR1 is SGHTA, CDR2 FQGTGA. CDR3 length: 15 amino acids. The V gene end was trimmed by 10 bases and the J gene end by 5 bases; junction bases not matched to a gene: 9. The CDR3 region is CATGTGTGGTGELFF. CDR3 nucleotides: TGTGCCACCGGGACCGGGACAGGGGGGACCGGGGAGCTGTTTTTT. The variable domain in full, with the rest retrieved from reference TRBV7-3 and TRBJ2-2, is GAGVSQTPSNKVTEKGKYVELRCDPISGHTALYWYRQSLGQGPEFLIYFQGTGAADDSGLPNDRFFAVRPEGSVSTLKIQRTERGDSAVYLCATGTGTGGTGELFFGEGSRLTVL.

V is TRBV28 and J is TRBJ1-2; D is perhaps TRBD1 (5 bases). Trimming took 6 bases from V and 3 from J, leaving 17 bases between them. In germline, CDR1 is MDHEN, CDR2 SYDVKM. This CDR3 is built from 15 residues. CDR3 in DNA: TGTGCCAGCAGCCCCTCTTGGTCAGGGTACTATGGCTACACCTTC. It is translated as CASSPSWSGYYGYTF.

This clonotype appeared once. The chain links TRBV6-2 or TRBV6-3 to TRBJ1-1; perhaps TRBD1 as D (5 bases). The ends were cut back, 9 bases at V and 11 bases at J, with 22 bases in the middle. The germline V gene encodes CDR1 MNHEY and CDR2 SVGEGT. This CDR3 is 13 amino acids long. CDR3: CASTQTGTLRAFF. For the CDR3, the DNA is TGTGCCAGTACACAGACCGGGACGCTCCGGGCTTTCTTT.

The chain combines TRBV5-5 with TRBJ2-5; D is perhaps TRBD2 (6 bases). The CDR3 loop spans 12 amino acids. The ends were cut back, 3 bases at V and 6 bases at J, with 9 bases in the middle. From germline, CDR1 is SGHKS and CDR2 YYEKEE (reference sequence). DNA for the CDR3: TGTGCCAGCAGCTGGGACTCCCAGACCCAGTACTTC. Its protein product is CASSWDSQTQYF. The full variable domain, its missing parts supplied by reference TRBV5-5 and TRBJ2-5, is DAGVTQSPTHLIKTRGQQVTLRCSPISGHKSVSWYQQVLGQGPQFIFQYYEKEERGRGNFPDRFSARQFPNYSSELNVNALLLGDSALYLCASSWDSQTQYFGPGTRLLVL.

The chain couples TRBV7-2 to TRBJ2-3; possible D gene TRBD2, 5 bases. Trimming pared 1 base from V and 1 base from J, leaving 9 bases between. This CDR3 is built from 15 residues. Germline CDR1 SGHTA, CDR2 FQGNSA. CDR3 amino acids: CASSLVRTGTDTQYF. The CDR3 DNA reads as TGTGCCAGCAGCTTAGTTAGGACTGGCACAGATACGCAGTATTTT.

This clonotype was counted ten times or more. The chain uses TRBV5-1 and TRBJ1-2; D is unclear. Trimming left V 0 bases short and J 2 bases short, with 8 bases between. The CDR3 spans 14 residues. CDR1 and CDR2 from the germline V gene are SGHRS and YFSETQ. The CDR3 sequence is CASSLDRGNYGYTF. CDR3 coding DNA: TGCGCCAGCAGCTTGGATCGGGGAAACTATGGCTACACCTTC.

V is TRBV7-9 and J is TRBJ1-6; 7 bases fit TRBD1. Germline assignment: CDR1 SEHNR and CDR2 FQNEAQ (reference sequence). With 7 bases clipped from V and 7 bases from J, the junction kept 4 bases outside the gene matches. The CDR3 spans 13 residues. The chain's CDR3 is CASKGAGNSPLHF. The CDR3, as DNA: TGTGCCAGCAAGGGGGCTGGAAATTCACCCCTCCACTTT.

This clonotype has more than one count but fewer than ten. The chain employs TRBV7-6 and TRBJ2-7; 7 bases line up with TRBD1. This CDR3 is 16 amino acids long. Germline CDR1 SGHVS, CDR2 FNYEAQ. J gave up 6 bases and V 5 bases, and 16 bases lay outside the gene matches. The CDR3 spells CASSPLVVQGTGEQYF. CDR3 in DNA: TGTGCCAGCAGCCCCCTTGTAGTACAGGGGACGGGCGAGCAGTACTTC.

This clonotype has ten or more counts. CDR3 protein: CASSGVGVPPDTQYF. The CDR3 nucleotides are TGCGCCAGCAGCGGCGTTGGGGTTCCACCGGATACGCAGTATTTT. The chain joins TRBV4-1 to TRBJ2-3; D unclear. The CDR3 runs to 15 residues. From germline, CDR1 is MGHRA and CDR2 YSYEKL. The V gene lost 5 bases and the J gene lost 6 bases, with 18 bases spanning the gap.